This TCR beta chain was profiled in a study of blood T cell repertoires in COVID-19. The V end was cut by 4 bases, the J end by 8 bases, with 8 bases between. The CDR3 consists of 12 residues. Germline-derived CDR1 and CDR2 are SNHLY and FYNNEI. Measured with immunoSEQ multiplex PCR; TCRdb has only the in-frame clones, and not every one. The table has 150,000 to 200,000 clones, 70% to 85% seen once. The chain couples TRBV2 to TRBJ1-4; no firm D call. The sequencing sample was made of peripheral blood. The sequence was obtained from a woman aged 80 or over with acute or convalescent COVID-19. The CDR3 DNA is TGTGCCAGCAGTGTCCAGTCCGAAAAACTGTTTTTT. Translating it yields CASSVQSEKLFF.